This passage covers 19 T cell receptor beta chains from one sample sequenced in a study of response to subunit inactivated influenza vaccine. TCRdb used MiXCR to reprocess the RT-PCR reads, holding one entry per CDR3 protein. The sample consists of 550,000 to 600,000 distinct CDR3 sequences, about 12% of them appearing once. The sequenced sample was PBMCs from blood, obtained on the day of vaccination. The receptor set was obtained from a man aged 50-59 years who received an inactivated influenza vaccine.

This clonotype was seen ten or more times. The chain has TRBV7-9 and TRBJ1-4; D remains ambiguous. The ends were cut back, 5 bases at V and 5 bases at J, with 15 bases in the middle. Looked up from germline, CDR1 is SEHNR and CDR2 is FQNEAQ (reference sequence). The CDR3 extends over 15 amino acids. The CDR3 is CASSVSPQQNEKLFF. The CDR3 nucleotides are TGTGCCAGCAGCGTATCTCCGCAGCAGAATGAAAAACTGTTTTTT.

This clonotype was detected a few times. This chain joins TRBV29-1 and TRBJ2-1, with D unresolved. This CDR3 spans 13 amino acids. The V gene's germline CDR1 is SQVTM and CDR2 ANQGSEA. V dropped 4 bases and J dropped 1 base, with 8 bases sitting between them. The CDR3 is CSVGTVSYNEQFF. CDR3 in DNA: TGCAGCGTTGGGACGGTTTCCTACAATGAGCAGTTCTTC.

This chain links TRBV7-1 with TRBJ2-1, with TRBD2 identical over 11 bases. TRBV7-1 is marked as an open reading frame, function uncertain. J gave up 0 bases and V 3 bases, and 22 bases lay outside the gene matches. The CDR3 loop spans 23 amino acids. CDR3 coding DNA: TGTGCCAGCAGCTCGCCCACCCCGACTAGCGGGACTCTAAAACAGAGCTCCTACAATGAGCAGTTCTTC. Protein: CASSSPTPTSGTLKQSSYNEQFF.

This clonotype came up many times. This rearrangement joins TRBV6-5 to TRBJ2-4, with 7 bases lining up with TRBD2. The CDR3 runs 16 residues. CDR1 and CDR2 (germline): MNHEY, SVGAGI. The V and J ends lost 2 bases and 1 base, in that order; junction bases with no gene match: 5. CDR3 sequence: CASSYDIGGAKNIQYF. As DNA, the CDR3 is TGTGCCAGCAGTTACGATATCGGGGGGGCCAAAAACATTCAGTACTTC.

This clonotype occurred many times. V and J are TRBV29-1 and TRBJ2-5, with D maybe TRBD1 (6 bases). Trimming cost V 7 bases and J 2 bases, with 14 bases left between them. Per germline, CDR1 SQVTM and CDR2 ANQGSEA. This CDR3 spans 13 amino acids. In DNA, the CDR3 is TGCAGCGGTGACAGGCAAGGGCAAGAGACCCAGTACTTC. Protein: CSGDRQGQETQYF.

This clonotype has a handful of counts. The chain recombines TRBV12-3 or TRBV12-4 with TRBJ1-4, with a weak D call TRBD1 (5 bases). The CDR3 runs 14 residues. V was pared by 5 bases and J by 10 bases, with 17 bases between. The CDR3 spells CASSPRVPRGKLFF. CDR3 nucleotide sequence: TGTGCCAGCAGTCCCCGGGTCCCGAGGGGAAAACTGTTTTTT.

The V gene is TRBV10-2, the J gene TRBJ2-6; D may match TRBD1 or TRBD2 (6 bases each). CDR3 size: 18 residues. V lost 0 bases and J 2 bases, leaving 14 bases between the germline ends. Germline CDR1 WSHSY, CDR2 SAAADI. The CDR3 sequence is CASSESRLEGAGANVLTF. Written as DNA, the CDR3 is TGCGCCAGCAGTGAGTCGAGATTGGAGGGGGCTGGGGCCAACGTCCTGACTTTC.

This clonotype was recorded a few times. The chain is built from TRBV30 and TRBJ1-1; TRBD1 matches at 7 bases. After removal of 1 base from V and 10 bases from J, the junction contained 9 bases not matched to a gene. The CDR3 contains 13 residues. CDR1 GTSNPN and CDR2 SVGIG come from the germline V gene (reference sequence). The CDR3 region is CAWSALWSGGAFF. The CDR3 DNA is TGTGCCTGGAGTGCCCTATGGTCAGGGGGAGCTTTCTTT.

The table lists this clonotype with many counts. The rearrangement links TRBV11-2 to TRBJ2-7; 10 positions agree with TRBD1. The CDR3 runs to 14 residues. V was pared by 3 bases and J by 3 bases, with 2 bases of the junction left unmatched. Germline loops: CDR1 SGHAT, CDR2 FQNNGV. CDR3 sequence: CASSFGTGDYEQYF. The CDR3, as DNA: TGTGCCAGCAGCTTCGGGACAGGGGACTACGAGCAGTACTTC.

The gene calls are TRBV10-3 and TRBJ2-1; TRBD2 agrees at 12 bases. Germline CDR1 ENHRY, CDR2 SYGVKD. J gave up 5 bases and V 3 bases, and 11 bases lay outside the gene matches. This CDR3 contains 18 residues. CDR3 loop: CAISDRSSGRAPNNEQFF. The CDR3 DNA reads as TGTGCCATCAGTGATCGTTCTAGCGGGAGGGCCCCAAACAATGAGCAGTTCTTC.

V is TRBV5-1 and J is TRBJ2-3, with D possibly matching TRBD2 (5 bases). V lost 5 bases and J 1 base, leaving 20 bases between the germline ends. CDR1 is SGHRS, CDR2 YFSETQ, per germline. CDR3 length: 17 amino acids. The CDR3 reads CASRAGDYGFGTDTQYF. DNA of the CDR3: TGCGCCAGCAGGGCCGGCGACTACGGATTCGGCACAGATACGCAGTATTTT.

This clonotype has a handful of counts. The chain is built from TRBV12-3 or TRBV12-4 and TRBJ2-3; perhaps TRBD2 as D (7 bases). Trimming shortened V by 3 bases and J by 2 bases, and 12 bases separated the two germline ends. This CDR3 is built from 15 residues. The CDR3 region is CASSFEGGATDTQYF. The DNA for the CDR3 is TGTGCCAGCAGTTTCGAAGGGGGGGCCACAGATACGCAGTATTTT.

Ten or more counts support this clonotype. The V and J genes are TRBV12-3 or TRBV12-4 and TRBJ1-4; 9 bases are shared with TRBD1. Unmatched junction bases numbered 9, after V lost 5 bases and J lost 8 bases. The CDR3 spans 15 residues. The chain's CDR3 is CASSLTGGRGEKLFF. CDR3 coding DNA: TGTGCCAGCAGTCTTACAGGGGGCAGGGGAGAAAAACTGTTTTTT.

This chain joins TRBV5-1 and TRBJ2-3, with 8 bases matching TRBD1. V lost 0 bases, J lost 5 bases, and 5 bases stayed unmatched. The V gene's germline CDR1 is SGHRS and CDR2 YFSETQ. The CDR3 covers 15 residues. The CDR3 DNA follows: TGCGCCAGCAGCTTGGAGGGACAGGCGATAGATACGCAGTATTTT. This sequence encodes CASSLEGQAIDTQYF.

The J gene is TRBJ2-3, the V gene TRBV5-1; TRBD2 matches at 7 bases. The J segment lost 0 bases and the V segment lost 7 bases, leaving 14 bases of the junction unmatched. The CDR3 totals 17 residues. The germline V gene encodes CDR1 SGHRS and CDR2 YFSETQ. The chain's CDR3 is CASRRSGSGLSTDTQYF. The CDR3 nucleotides read TGCGCCAGCCGCCGATCGGGTAGCGGGCTGAGCACAGATACGCAGTATTTT.

The chain recombines TRBV28 with TRBJ2-1, with 8 bases aligning to TRBD2. CDR3 length equals 12 residues. The J segment lost 11 bases and the V segment lost 2 bases, leaving 2 bases of the junction unmatched. Germline lookup yields CDR1 MDHEN and CDR2 SYDVKM. The CDR3 sequence is CASSLGTRQQFF. The CDR3 DNA follows: TGTGCCAGCAGTTTAGGGACTAGACAGCAGTTCTTC.

The chain is built from TRBV6-2 or TRBV6-3 and TRBJ1-2; TRBD1 matches at 11 bases. The CDR3 is made up of 15 amino acids. V dropped 4 bases and J dropped 7; count of bases not matched to a gene: 8. The germline gives CDR1 MNHEY, CDR2 SVGEGT. This CDR3 reads CASSSAGTGGSGYTF. Written as DNA, the CDR3 is TGTGCCAGCAGTTCTGCCGGGACAGGGGGATCTGGCTACACCTTC.

Only a few counts were recorded for this clonotype. V gene TRBV20-1 combines with J gene TRBJ1-1; D perhaps matches TRBD1 (6 bases). The germline V gene encodes CDR1 DFQATT and CDR2 SNEGSKA (reference sequence). V shed 6 bases and J shed 2 bases, with 19 bases lying between them. The CDR3 totals 15 residues. The CDR3 nucleotides read TGCAGTGCCACCGGTTCCACGGGGGGCAACACTGAAGCTTTCTTT. It translates to CSATGSTGGNTEAFF.

This clonotype was seen repeatedly, ten times or more. The V and J genes are TRBV12-3 or TRBV12-4 and TRBJ2-1, with D possibly matching TRBD1 (6 bases). The CDR3 has 16 amino acids. Trimming cost V 7 bases and J 4 bases, with 20 bases left between them. Here the CDR3 reads CASILLGQTLYNEQFF. CDR3 coding DNA: TGTGCCAGCATCCTACTAGGACAGACTCTTTACAATGAGCAGTTCTTC.